This is a list of T cell receptor beta chains from one sample in a study of blood T cell repertoires in COVID-19. Here immunoSEQ multiplex PCR was the method, and the copy in TCRdb shows in-frame clones only, minus some. The table records 40,000 to 50,000 clones, around 89% of them present only once. Sample: peripheral blood. These receptors were obtained from a man aged 25 to 45 with active or convalescent COVID-19. Both conserved end residues are part of each CDR3. D genes are given only for firm matches. A row's size may be missing; if present it is once, few, many or a size class.

D,J,size,V,CDR3,DNA
TRBD1,TRBJ1-2,-,TRBV18,CASSPLLQGANYGYTF,TGTGCCAGCTCACCACTGCTACAGGGGGCAAACTATGGCTACACCTTC
TRBD2,TRBJ2-1,-,TRBV3-1/TRBV3-2,CASSPGLAGALGEQFF,TGTGCCAGCAGCCCCGGACTAGCGGGGGCCCTGGGTGAGCAGTTCTTC
-,TRBJ2-2,once,TRBV15,CATSREPGNTGELFF,TGTGCCACCAGCAGAGAGCCAGGGAACACCGGGGAGCTGTTTTTT
-,TRBJ2-5,once,TRBV5-6,CASSWGAGRETQYF,TGTGCCAGCAGCTGGGGAGCAGGGAGGGAGACCCAGTACTTC
TRBD1,TRBJ2-7,-,TRBV18,CASSPRDRDYEQYF,TGTGCCAGCTCACCCCGGGACAGGGACTACGAGCAGTACTTC
-,TRBJ1-1,-,TRBV23-1,CASSQSGRRAERNTEAFF,TGCGCCAGCAGTCAATCGGGCAGGAGGGCGGAGAGGAACACTGAAGCTTTCTTT
-,TRBJ1-1,-,TRBV5-1,CASSLGGSTNTEAFF,TGCGCCAGCAGCTTGGGGGGCAGTACGAACACTGAAGCTTTCTTT
TRBD1,TRBJ1-1,-,TRBV7-3,CASSPGTGRGNTEAFF,TGTGCCAGCAGCCCGGGGACAGGGAGGGGGAACACTGAAGCTTTCTTT
TRBD1,TRBJ2-5,-,TRBV11-2,CASSLGSQGAETQYF,TGTGCCAGCAGCTTAGGGTCGCAGGGGGCAGAGACCCAGTACTTC
-,TRBJ2-2,-,TRBV7-8,CASSLTSGGQNTGELFF,TGTGCCAGCAGCTTAACCTCGGGGGGACAGAACACCGGGGAGCTGTTTTTT
-,TRBJ1-2,-,TRBV19,CASRGSNYGYTF,TGTGCCAGTAGGGGCTCTAACTATGGCTACACCTTC
-,TRBJ1-1,-,TRBV11-3,CASSHQTGINTEAFF,TGTGCCAGCAGCCACCAAACAGGGATCAACACTGAAGCTTTCTTT
-,TRBJ2-7,-,TRBV4-1,CASSQESSYEQYF,TGCGCCAGCAGCCAAGAATCCAGCTACGAGCAGTACTTC
-,TRBJ1-3,-,TRBV14,CASSYWGGSSGNTIYF,TGTGCCAGCAGCTACTGGGGCGGCAGCTCTGGAAACACCATATATTTT
-,TRBJ1-5,-,TRBV4-3,CASSQDRYSNQPQHF,TGCGCCAGCAGCCAGGACAGATATAGCAATCAGCCCCAGCATTTT